The rows below give T cell receptor beta chains drawn from one sample of a study of T-cell memory formation after mild COVID-19. Each CDR3 protein is one row after TCRdb ran MiXCR on the 5' RACE reads. Of 350,000 or so distinct CDR3 sequences in the sample, 21% are singletons; the top ten hold around an eighth. Sample: PBMCs or a T cell subset sorted from them (not recorded which). The receptors here all came from an adult woman who had mild COVID-19 (a few samples of this study predate the infection). Cell type and time point are not known. Both conserved end residues are part of each CDR3. The order of the fields is J gene, clone size, D gene, V gene, CDR3 protein, CDR3 DNA. A D gene is named only where the DNA matches it firmly. Clone size is not always given. Where it is, it says once, few, many or a class for expanded clones.

j_call: TRBJ2-3; clone_size: few; d_call: .; v_call: TRBV9; cdr3_aa: CASSLSIGGTDTQYF; cdr3_nt: TGTGCCAGCAGCCTCAGCATAGGTGGTACGGATACGCAGTATTTT
j_call: TRBJ1-5; clone_size: .; d_call: .; v_call: TRBV15; cdr3_aa: CATSRDSNRADQPQHF; cdr3_nt: TGTGCCACCAGCAGAGATTCCAACAGGGCGGATCAGCCCCAGCATTTT
j_call: TRBJ2-1; clone_size: few; d_call: TRBD1; v_call: TRBV7-2; cdr3_aa: CASSLATGAGEQFF; cdr3_nt: TGTGCCAGCAGCTTAGCCACAGGGGCTGGCGAGCAGTTCTTC
j_call: TRBJ1-5; clone_size: few; d_call: .; v_call: TRBV12-3/TRBV12-4; cdr3_aa: CASSRAYSSNQPQHF; cdr3_nt: TGTGCCAGCAGTCGAGCTTACAGTAGCAATCAGCCCCAGCATTTT
j_call: TRBJ1-1; clone_size: .; d_call: TRBD1; v_call: TRBV7-8; cdr3_aa: CASSLAWPGGPLRYTEAFF; cdr3_nt: TGTGCCAGCAGCTTAGCATGGCCAGGGGGCCCTTTGAGGTACACTGAAGCTTTCTTT
j_call: TRBJ2-3; clone_size: many; d_call: .; v_call: TRBV7-8; cdr3_aa: CASSSMGGGTDTQYF; cdr3_nt: TGTGCCAGCAGCTCCATGGGGGGAGGCACAGATACGCAGTATTTT
j_call: TRBJ2-1; clone_size: once; d_call: TRBD2; v_call: TRBV4-1; cdr3_aa: CASSQYSGDSEQFF; cdr3_nt: TGCGCCAGCAGCCAATATAGCGGGGATAGTGAGCAGTTCTTC
j_call: TRBJ1-1; clone_size: .; d_call: .; v_call: TRBV29-1; cdr3_aa: CSVVGGRVNTEAFF; cdr3_nt: TGCAGCGTTGTTGGGGGTCGCGTGAACACTGAAGCTTTCTTT
j_call: TRBJ2-2; clone_size: .; d_call: .; v_call: TRBV7-9; cdr3_aa: CASSLRPGTGELFF; cdr3_nt: TGTGCCAGCAGCTTAAGGCCGGGCACCGGGGAGCTGTTTTTT
j_call: TRBJ1-1; clone_size: few; d_call: .; v_call: TRBV4-3; cdr3_aa: CASSQAVGPNTEAFF; cdr3_nt: TGCGCCAGCAGCCAAGCAGTGGGGCCGAACACTGAAGCTTTCTTT
j_call: TRBJ2-3; clone_size: .; d_call: TRBD1; v_call: TRBV12-3/TRBV12-4; cdr3_aa: CASSKGGTGGDTQYF; cdr3_nt: TGTGCCAGCAGCAAGGGAGGGACAGGGGGCGATACGCAGTATTTT
j_call: TRBJ2-7; clone_size: .; d_call: .; v_call: TRBV2; cdr3_aa: CASRGEVSYEQYF; cdr3_nt: TGTGCCAGCAGGGGAGAGGTGTCCTACGAGCAGTACTTC
j_call: TRBJ1-1; clone_size: many; d_call: TRBD1; v_call: TRBV18; cdr3_aa: CASSPGTGFRGGSGTEAFF; cdr3_nt: TGTGCCAGCTCCCCCGGGACAGGGTTTCGTGGAGGGTCCGGGACTGAAGCTTTCTTT
j_call: TRBJ1-1; clone_size: few; d_call: .; v_call: TRBV7-2; cdr3_aa: CASIDRVSNTEAFF; cdr3_nt: TGTGCCAGCATTGATAGGGTATCGAACACTGAAGCTTTCTTT
j_call: TRBJ2-3; clone_size: .; d_call: TRBD1; v_call: TRBV3-1; cdr3_aa: CASSEGQGSTDTQYF; cdr3_nt: TGTGCCAGCAGCGAGGGACAGGGCAGCACAGATACGCAGTATTTT
j_call: TRBJ2-7; clone_size: .; d_call: .; v_call: TRBV10-3; cdr3_aa: CAIRTGRGESYEQYF; cdr3_nt: TGTGCCATAAGAACGGGCAGGGGCGAGTCCTACGAGCAGTACTTC
j_call: TRBJ2-7; clone_size: few; d_call: TRBD2; v_call: TRBV7-9; cdr3_aa: CASSLGGGRTYEQYF; cdr3_nt: TGTGCCAGCAGCTTAGGCGGCGGGAGGACCTACGAGCAGTACTTC
j_call: TRBJ2-7; clone_size: .; d_call: .; v_call: TRBV29-1; cdr3_aa: CSVDNGSDSEQYF; cdr3_nt: TGCAGCGTTGATAATGGAAGCGACAGCGAGCAGTACTTC
j_call: TRBJ2-6; clone_size: few; d_call: .; v_call: TRBV6-5; cdr3_aa: CASSYYLSSGANVLTF; cdr3_nt: TGTGCCAGCAGTTACTATCTTAGCTCTGGGGCCAACGTCCTGACTTTC
j_call: TRBJ2-5; clone_size: .; d_call: .; v_call: TRBV12-3/TRBV12-4; cdr3_aa: CASSISREETQYF; cdr3_nt: TGTGCCAGCAGTATAAGCAGGGAAGAGACCCAGTACTTC
j_call: TRBJ2-3; clone_size: .; d_call: .; v_call: TRBV29-1; cdr3_aa: CSVEGGSTDTQYF; cdr3_nt: TGCAGCGTTGAAGGGGGGAGCACAGATACGCAGTATTTT
j_call: TRBJ2-3; clone_size: .; d_call: .; v_call: TRBV3-1; cdr3_aa: CASSQFPSGGTDTQYF; cdr3_nt: TGTGCCAGCAGCCAATTCCCCTCGGGTGGCACAGATACGCAGTATTTT
j_call: TRBJ2-1; clone_size: .; d_call: TRBD2; v_call: TRBV20-1; cdr3_aa: CSAKGLAFEQFF; cdr3_nt: TGCAGTGCTAAGGGACTAGCGTTCGAGCAGTTCTTC
j_call: TRBJ2-3; clone_size: many; d_call: TRBD2; v_call: TRBV20-1; cdr3_aa: CSASGRFLKGTDTQYF; cdr3_nt: TGCAGTGCTAGCGGGAGGTTCCTAAAGGGCACAGATACGCAGTATTTT
j_call: TRBJ2-3; clone_size: .; d_call: TRBD2; v_call: TRBV15; cdr3_aa: CATSRERIIGRAEDTQYF; cdr3_nt: TGTGCCACCAGCAGAGAACGTATAATCGGGAGGGCCGAAGATACGCAGTATTTT
j_call: TRBJ2-3; clone_size: .; d_call: TRBD2; v_call: TRBV7-2; cdr3_aa: CASSDGLVVDTQYF; cdr3_nt: TGTGCCAGCAGCGACGGACTAGTCGTAGATACGCAGTATTTT
j_call: TRBJ1-6; clone_size: once; d_call: .; v_call: TRBV12-3/TRBV12-4; cdr3_aa: CASSMGVAYNSPLHF; cdr3_nt: TGTGCCAGCAGTATGGGGGTAGCGTATAATTCACCCCTCCACTTT